The 15 T cell receptor beta chains below come from one sample, sequenced in a study of cytomegalovirus exposure and HLA in healthy donors (dated by TCRdb to 2015 to 2018). Receptors were amplified or captured by the immunoSEQ multiplex PCR assay. The immuneACCESS repertoire file appears here via TCRdb, limited to in-frame rearrangements. These files lack a portion of the clones; in checked studies, under half of the deficit traces to unresolved V genes, and the cause of the others is not known. Across this sample there are 130,000 or so clones, with roughly 89% seen only once. The ten biggest clones cover around 3.5% of the sample. Input material: PBMCs. The origin of the receptors is a man between 25 and 39 years old in good health and CMV-seronegative.

V is TRBV5-8 and J is TRBJ2-1; TRBD2 might be the D (5 bases). The CDR3 is made up of 11 amino acids. Germline CDR1 reads SGHTS; CDR2 reads YDEGEE. Trimming removed 7 bases from V and 9 bases from J, with 11 bases in between. The CDR3 DNA is TGTGCCAGCGCCTACGGAGGTGAGCAGTTCTTC. This codes for CASAYGGEQFF.

The rearrangement uses TRBV27 and TRBJ2-7; TRBD1 agrees at 7 bases. CDR3 size: 13 residues. The V and J ends lost 6 bases and 3 bases, in that order; junction bases with no gene match: 5. The germline gives CDR1 MNHEY, CDR2 SMNVEV (reference sequence). CDR3 DNA: TGTGCCAGCAGGATGGGACAGCTCTACGAGCAGTACTTC. The encoded protein is CASRMGQLYEQYF.

This chain joins TRBV5-1 and TRBJ2-7; no definite D call. Germline CDR1 SGHRS, CDR2 YFSETQ. With 3 bases removed from V and 0 bases from J, the gap between germline ends came to 13 bases. This CDR3 region has 15 residues. CDR3 sequence: CASSSSTGSSYEQYF. The DNA of the CDR3 is TGCGCCAGCAGCTCCTCGACTGGAAGCTCCTACGAGCAGTACTTC.

The V call is TRBV18, the J call TRBJ1-1; a weak D match, TRBD1 (5 bases). V shed 6 bases and J shed 3 bases, with 11 bases lying between them. The CDR3 is made up of 13 amino acids. Germline-derived CDR1 and CDR2 are KGHSH and LQKENI. CDR3 protein: CASSQTGDTEAFF. The CDR3 nucleotides are TGTGCCAGCTCCCAAACGGGGGACACTGAAGCTTTCTTT.

V usage is TRBV7-2 and J usage is TRBJ1-5; 7 bases align to TRBD1. The J segment lost 5 bases and the V segment lost 5 bases, leaving 9 bases of the junction unmatched. The germline gives CDR1 SGHTA, CDR2 FQGNSA. The CDR3 covers 15 residues. The CDR3 loop reads CASSQRTGPDQPQHF. The CDR3 coding sequence is TGTGCCAGCAGCCAGAGGACAGGCCCAGATCAGCCCCAGCATTTT.

The chain recombines TRBV7-6 with TRBJ2-7; 8 bases agree with TRBD1. V trimming: 5 bases; J trimming: 5 bases; junction bases outside the gene matches: 5. The germline V gene encodes CDR1 SGHVS and CDR2 FNYEAQ. The CDR3 totals 13 residues. The CDR3 region is CASSPLQGDEQYF. Written as DNA, the CDR3 is TGTGCCAGCAGCCCCCTACAGGGGGACGAGCAGTACTTC.

The chain combines TRBV19 with TRBJ1-5; D is ambiguous. CDR3 length equals 13 residues. The V end was cut by 0 bases, the J end by 6 bases, with 6 bases between. Germline CDR1 reads LNHDA; CDR2 reads SQIVND (reference sequence). The CDR3 is CASSIEGSQPQHF. CDR3 DNA: TGTGCCAGTAGTATAGAGGGGAGTCAGCCCCAGCATTTT.

The rearrangement links TRBV28 to TRBJ1-2; perhaps TRBD1 as D (6 bases). Trimming left V 7 bases short and J 4 bases short, with 13 bases between. Per germline, CDR1 MDHEN and CDR2 SYDVKM. The CDR3 contains 13 residues. The CDR3 region is CASKTGTSYGYTF. CDR3 DNA sequence: TGTGCCAGCAAGACCGGGACAAGCTATGGCTACACCTTC.

The rearrangement links TRBV28 to TRBJ1-2, with D possibly matching TRBD1 (6 bases). The CDR3 extends over 14 amino acids. CDR1 is MDHEN and CDR2 is SYDVKM in the germline V gene. V shed 6 bases and J shed 7 bases, with 18 bases lying between them. The CDR3 is CASRGHGTYLGYTF. DNA of the CDR3: TGTGCCAGCAGGGGTCATGGGACATATCTTGGCTACACCTTC.

This sequence joins TRBV9 and TRBJ2-2; 7 bases match TRBD1. This CDR3 is 17 amino acids long. CDR1 is SGDLS, CDR2 YYNGEE, per germline. Trimming removed 4 bases from V and 7 bases from J; junction bases left unmatched: 16. CDR3 DNA sequence: TGTGCCAGCAGCCCCAACATCGGGACAGTTACCCTCGGGGAGCTGTTTTTT. It yields the protein CASSPNIGTVTLGELFF.

The rearrangement joins TRBV18 to TRBJ1-3, with D unclear. CDR3 length: 17 residues. V gave up 2 bases and J gave up 0 bases, with 14 bases separating them. Germline CDR1 and CDR2: KGHSH and LQKENI. CDR3 residues: CASSPFYARDSGNTIYF. In nucleotides, the CDR3 is TGTGCCAGCTCACCATTCTATGCCCGAGACTCTGGAAACACCATATATTTT. Filled out from reference TRBV18 and TRBJ1-3, the complete variable domain reads NAGVMQNPRHLVRRRGQEARLRCSPMKGHSHVYWYRQLPEEGLKFMVYLQKENIIDESGMPKERFSAEFPKEGPSILRIQQVVRGDSAAYFCASSPFYARDSGNTIYFGEGSWLTVV.

The J gene is TRBJ2-1, the V gene TRBV10-3; the D gene is possibly TRBD2 (5 bases). CDR1 and CDR2 (germline): ENHRY, SYGVKD. Trimming removed 0 bases at V and 9 bases at J, with 21 bases between. The CDR3 has 17 amino acids. The CDR3 DNA reads as TGTGCCATCAGTGAGTCCCCTAGTTTCTCGAGGGCTGGTGAGCAGTTCTTC. Translating gives CAISESPSFSRAGEQFF.

V usage is TRBV11-2 and J usage is TRBJ1-1; D remains ambiguous. The CDR3 has 13 residues. Germline-derived CDR1 and CDR2 are SGHAT and FQNNGV. V lost 4 bases and J lost 0, with 6 bases in between. Here the CDR3 reads CASSSLMNTEAFF. CDR3 coding DNA: TGTGCCAGCAGCTCCCTTATGAACACTGAAGCTTTCTTT.

As DNA, the CDR3 is TGTGCCAGCACCCCCGCCTTGCGGTTTGAAGCTTTCTTT. Amino acid sequence: CASTPALRFEAFF. The chain combines TRBV6-5 with TRBJ1-1; D is undetermined. Trimming shortened V by 7 bases and J by 7 bases, and 16 bases separated the two germline ends. CDR3 length equals 13 residues. The germline gives CDR1 MNHEY, CDR2 SVGAGI.

This clone has just one count. This chain uses TRBV27 with TRBJ1-1; 8 bases fit TRBD1. The CDR3 spans 18 residues. Germline lookup yields CDR1 MNHEY and CDR2 SMNVEV (reference sequence). V gave up 4 bases and J gave up 1 base; unmatched junction bases: 14. The chain's CDR3 is CASSSATGQVVGNTEAFF. In nucleotides, the CDR3 is TGTGCCAGCAGTTCCGCGACGGGACAGGTCGTAGGGAACACTGAAGCTTTCTTT.